This TCR beta chain was sequenced during a study of identical twins. General observations from the study: Fewer insertions were carried by abundant cord blood beta clonotypes, but none was seen in memory repertoires. Researchers reported excess low generation probability among twin-shared out-of-frame alpha sequences.

The CDR3 length is 18 residues. Per germline, CDR1 SNHLY and CDR2 FYNNEI. Trimming took 5 bases from V and 5 from J; bases not matched to a gene: 13. Details on this clonotype: The target antigen is unknown.

MiXCR was run by TCRdb on the 5' RACE reads, yielding one entry per CDR3 protein. Of 240,000 or so distinct CDR3 sequences in the sample, about 13% are singletons; the top ten hold about 4.1%. Separately, the same data were catalogued under a study of yellow fever vaccine responses in identical twins.

The chain couples TRBV2 to TRBJ2-2; 11 nucleotides match TRBD2. The sequence came from a woman younger than 35 in good health. Sequencing input: memory (CD45RO+) T cells sorted from blood. CDR3 coding DNA: TGTGCCAGCAGTCAAGAAATTCTAGCGGGGGGCGGTACCGGGGAGCTGTTTTTT. It encodes CASSQEILAGGGTGELFF.